This T cell receptor (beta chain) emerged from a study of blood T cell repertoires in COVID-19. CDR3 length equals 13 residues. CDR1 is SEHNR and CDR2 is FQNEAQ in the germline V gene (reference sequence). The germline V and J ends were trimmed by 1 base and 3 bases, with 6 bases remaining between them. The method was immunoSEQ multiplex PCR; TCRdb's version includes in-frame clones alone and lacks a portion of them. The sample holds about 100,000 clones, more than 70% seen once. The sequenced sample was peripheral blood. This clonotype was obtained from a man between 65 and 85 years old with acute or convalescent COVID-19. V gene TRBV7-9 combines with J gene TRBJ1-2; no definite D call. CDR3 nucleotides: TGTGCCAGCAGCTTAGTACAGCACTATGGCTACACCTTC. As protein: CASSLVQHYGYTF.